This T cell receptor (beta chain) was found in a study of shared clonotypes between healthy human individuals. About 30,000 T cell genomes (roughly 0.2 ug DNA) went into each sorted-subset replicate. Sequenced by immunoSEQ multiplex PCR; TCRdb stores in-frame clones only, minus some. The table has millions of clones, approximately 93% seen once. This clone was recorded once. The sequencing input was naive CD4+ T cells from PBMCs. Subset here: CD45RA+ positively selected. The source of this sequence is a young man in good health. Some clones in this sample may be carry-over from other donors' samples.

For the CDR3, the DNA is TGTGCCAGTAGGAACCCGGGACAGGGGGCTCATGGCTACACCTTC. Protein product: CASRNPGQGAHGYTF. This chain joins TRBV19 and TRBJ1-2; 12 bases match TRBD1. Germline lookup yields CDR1 LNHDA and CDR2 SQIVND (reference sequence). With V trimmed by 6 bases and J by 6 bases, 8 bases remained unmatched. The length of the CDR3 is 15 residues. Variable domain in full (rest from reference TRBV19 and TRBJ1-2): DGGITQSPKYLFRKEGQNVTLSCEQNLNHDAMYWYRQDPGQGLRLIYYSQIVNDFQKGDIAEGYSVSREKKESFPLTVTSAQKNPTAFYLCASRNPGQGAHGYTFGSGTRLTVV.